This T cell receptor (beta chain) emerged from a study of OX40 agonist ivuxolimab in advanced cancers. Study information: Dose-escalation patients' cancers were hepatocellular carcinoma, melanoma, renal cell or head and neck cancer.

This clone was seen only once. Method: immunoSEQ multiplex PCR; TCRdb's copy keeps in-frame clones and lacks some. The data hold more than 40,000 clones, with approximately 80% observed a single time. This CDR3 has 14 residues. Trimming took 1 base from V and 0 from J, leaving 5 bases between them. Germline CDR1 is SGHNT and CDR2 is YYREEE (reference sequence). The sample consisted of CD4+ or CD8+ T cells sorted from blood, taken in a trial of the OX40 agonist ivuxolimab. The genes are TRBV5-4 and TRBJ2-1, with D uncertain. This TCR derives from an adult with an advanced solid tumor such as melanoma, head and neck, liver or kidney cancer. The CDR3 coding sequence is TGTGCCAGCAGCTTGATGAGCTCCTACAATGAGCAGTTCTTC. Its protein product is CASSLMSSYNEQFF.